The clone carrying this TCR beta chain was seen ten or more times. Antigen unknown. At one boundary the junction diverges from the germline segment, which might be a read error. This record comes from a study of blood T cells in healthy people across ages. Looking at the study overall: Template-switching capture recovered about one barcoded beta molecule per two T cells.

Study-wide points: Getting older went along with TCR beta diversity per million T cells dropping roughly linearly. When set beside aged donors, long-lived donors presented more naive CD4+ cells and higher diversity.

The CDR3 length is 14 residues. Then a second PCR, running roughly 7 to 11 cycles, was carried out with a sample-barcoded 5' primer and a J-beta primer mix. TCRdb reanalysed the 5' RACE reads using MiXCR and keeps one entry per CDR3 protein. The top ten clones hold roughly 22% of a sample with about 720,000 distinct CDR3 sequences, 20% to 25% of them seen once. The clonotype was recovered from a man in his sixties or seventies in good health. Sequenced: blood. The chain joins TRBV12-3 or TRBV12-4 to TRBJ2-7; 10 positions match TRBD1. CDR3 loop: CASSPGQGTYEQYF. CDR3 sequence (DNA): TGCGCCAGCAGCCCGGGACAGGGGACCTACGAGCAGTACTTC.